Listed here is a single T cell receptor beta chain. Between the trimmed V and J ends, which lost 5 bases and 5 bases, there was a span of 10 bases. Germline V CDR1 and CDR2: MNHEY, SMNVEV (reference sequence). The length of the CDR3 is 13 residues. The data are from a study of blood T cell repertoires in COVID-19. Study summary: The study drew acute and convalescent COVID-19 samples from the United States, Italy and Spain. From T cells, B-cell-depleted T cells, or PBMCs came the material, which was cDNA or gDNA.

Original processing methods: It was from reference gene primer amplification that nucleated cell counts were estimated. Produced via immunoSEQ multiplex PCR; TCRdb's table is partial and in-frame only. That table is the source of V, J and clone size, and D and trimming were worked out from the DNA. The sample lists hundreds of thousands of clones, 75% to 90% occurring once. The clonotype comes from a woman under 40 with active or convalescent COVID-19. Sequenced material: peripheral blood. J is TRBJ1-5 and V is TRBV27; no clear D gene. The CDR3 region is CASSPYSHQPQHF. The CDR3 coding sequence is TGTGCCAGCAGTCCGTACAGTCATCAGCCCCAGCATTTT.